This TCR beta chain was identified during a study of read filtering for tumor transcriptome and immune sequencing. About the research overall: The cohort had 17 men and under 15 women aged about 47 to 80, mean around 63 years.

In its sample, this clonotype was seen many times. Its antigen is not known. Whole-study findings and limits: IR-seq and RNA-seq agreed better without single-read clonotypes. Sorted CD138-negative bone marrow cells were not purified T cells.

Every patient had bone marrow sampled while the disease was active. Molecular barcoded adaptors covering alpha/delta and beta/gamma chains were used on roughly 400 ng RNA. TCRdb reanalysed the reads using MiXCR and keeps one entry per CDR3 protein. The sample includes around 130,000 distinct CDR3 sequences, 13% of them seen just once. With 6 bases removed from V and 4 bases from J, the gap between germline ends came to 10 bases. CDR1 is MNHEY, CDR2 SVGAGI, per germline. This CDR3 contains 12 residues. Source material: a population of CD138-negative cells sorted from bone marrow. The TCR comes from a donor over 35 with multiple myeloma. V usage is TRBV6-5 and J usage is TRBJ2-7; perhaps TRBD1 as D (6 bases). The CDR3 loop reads CASRTGEYEQYF. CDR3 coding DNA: TGTGCCAGCAGGACAGGAGAATACGAGCAGTACTTC.